Below, 30 T cell receptor beta chains from the same sample are listed, as sequenced in a study of T cell changes during pregnancy in multiple sclerosis (dated by TCRdb to between 2018 and 2021). The protocol used for the library was the immunoSEQ multiplex PCR assay. Here the immuneACCESS table is served through TCRdb, limited to in-frame sequences with V and J called. Missing clones are a known gap in these copies; in checked studies unresolved V genes cover under half, and the rest lacks a known reason. The sample table holds 25,000 to 35,000 clones, of which almost 90% were seen once. 0.6% to 0.9% of the sample rests with the top ten. The input for sequencing was CD4+ T cells from peripheral blood mononuclear cells, taken in the first trimester of pregnancy. The source of these receptors is a female donor in good health, enrolled as a control in a pregnancy study.

This clone has just one count. This chain joins TRBV12-5 and TRBJ2-2, with 10 bases matching TRBD2. J gave up 3 bases and V 4 bases, and 5 bases lay outside the gene matches. This CDR3 is built from 16 residues. Germline V lookup: CDR1 LGHNT, CDR2 FRNRAP. CDR3 amino acids: CASGSLAGAYTGELFF. The CDR3 DNA reads as TGTGCTAGTGGTTCCCTAGCGGGGGCCTACACCGGGGAGCTGTTTTTT.

This chain links TRBV27 with TRBJ1-1, with 9 nucleotides matching TRBD1. V lost 10 bases and J lost 5; bases outside the gene matches: 5. This CDR3 spans 12 amino acids. CDR1 and CDR2 from the germline V gene are MNHEY and SMNVEV (reference sequence). The CDR3 spells CATQGAETEAFF. The CDR3 DNA reads TGTGCCACACAGGGGGCGGAAACTGAAGCTTTCTTT.

The chain has TRBV7-2 and TRBJ2-7; weak D call: TRBD1 (6 bases). V lost 5 bases to trimming and J lost 10 bases, with 18 bases between them. This CDR3 has 13 amino acids. The germline V gene encodes CDR1 SGHTA and CDR2 FQGNSA. CDR3 sequence: CASSPDSLSFQYF. The DNA for the CDR3 is TGTGCCAGCAGCCCGGACAGCCTGTCATTTCAGTACTTC.

The chain is built from TRBV6-5 and TRBJ1-2; 7 nucleotides line up with TRBD1. Germline V lookup: CDR1 MNHEY, CDR2 SVGAGI. V lost 2 bases to trimming and J lost 6 bases; unmatched junction nucleotides: 6. The CDR3 covers 14 residues. The CDR3 spells CASSYATGKDGYTF. In DNA, the CDR3 is TGTGCCAGCAGTTACGCGACAGGGAAAGATGGCTACACCTTC.

This clone has a handful of counts. This chain connects TRBV27 to TRBJ2-1; a weak D match, TRBD1 (6 bases). This CDR3 is 14 amino acids long. Per germline, CDR1 MNHEY and CDR2 SMNVEV (reference sequence). Trimming shortened V by 8 bases and J by 2 bases, and 13 bases separated the two germline ends. CDR3 DNA: TGTGCCAGCCGCCGGGACACCACCTACAATGAGCAGTTCTTC. Translating gives CASRRDTTYNEQFF.

The CDR3, as DNA: TGTGCCAGTAGTAAAGCAGACAGGGGAGCTGGATCACCCCTCCACTTT. It specifies CASSKADRGAGSPLHF. This chain uses TRBV19 with TRBJ1-6, with 8 bases identical to TRBD1. With V trimmed by 4 bases and J by 10 bases, 12 bases remained unmatched. Looked up from germline, CDR1 is LNHDA and CDR2 is SQIVND (reference sequence). CDR3 length equals 16 residues.

This chain uses TRBV25-1 with TRBJ2-3, with a tentative D call TRBD2 (5 bases). Trimming took off 6 bases at V and 0 bases at J, with 16 bases between the two ends. The CDR3 sequence is 16 residues long. Germline V gene lookup returns CDR1 MGHDK and CDR2 SYGVNS. The CDR3 loop reads CASSLGEGVSTDTQYF. The DNA for the CDR3 is TGTGCCAGCAGCCTGGGAGAGGGCGTAAGCACAGATACGCAGTATTTT.

The rearrangement links TRBV7-2 to TRBJ2-1; D remains ambiguous. Looked up from germline, CDR1 is SGHTA and CDR2 is FQGNSA. The V gene lost 6 bases and the J gene lost 0 bases, with 12 bases spanning the gap. This CDR3 spans 15 amino acids. The CDR3 reads CASRGPQDSYNEQFF. DNA of the CDR3: TGTGCCAGCAGGGGCCCACAAGACTCCTACAATGAGCAGTTCTTC.

The V gene is TRBV4-3, the J gene TRBJ1-2; D call uncertain. Germline V gene data show CDR1 as LGHNA and CDR2 as YSLEER. The ends were cut back, 5 bases at V and 8 bases at J, with 15 bases in the middle. The CDR3 is 13 residues long. The CDR3 bases are TGCGCCAGCAGCTACAGTGGGTCGGAAGGCTACACCTTC. It codes for CASSYSGSEGYTF.

The chain couples TRBV7-8 to TRBJ2-2; 7 nucleotides line up with TRBD2. Trimming cost V 6 bases and J 0 bases; bases outside gene matches: 4. The V gene's germline CDR1 is SGHVS and CDR2 FQNEAQ. CDR3 length: 15 residues. The CDR3 region has the DNA TGTGCCAGCAGTTCTAGCGGAGCGAACACCGGGGAGCTGTTTTTT. It specifies CASSSSGANTGELFF.

J is TRBJ2-5 and V is TRBV25-1; D unresolved. The J call is in doubt because the DNA end fits TRBJ2-7 better. This CDR3 has 11 amino acids. The germline V gene has CDR1 MGHDK and CDR2 SYGVNS. The CDR3 region is CASSESYEQYF. Here the CDR3 DNA reads TGTGCCAGCAGTGAATCCTACGAGCAGTACTTC.

The chain joins TRBV29-1 to TRBJ1-1; maybe TRBD1 (6 bases). V was clipped by 5 bases and J by 3 bases, with 13 bases between them. The CDR3 runs to 13 residues. CDR1 is SQVTM, CDR2 ANQGSEA, per germline. CDR3 in amino acids: CSVTRDTHTEAFF. The DNA for the CDR3 is TGCAGCGTTACCCGGGACACGCACACTGAAGCTTTCTTT.

The gene calls are TRBV7-3 and TRBJ2-2; 10 nucleotides agree with TRBD2. CDR1 is SGHTA and CDR2 is FQGTGA in the germline V gene. J was trimmed by 2 bases and V by 6 bases; bases with no gene match: 3. The length of the CDR3 is 15 residues. CDR3 region: CASRVAGGNTGELFF. In DNA form, the CDR3 reads TGTGCCAGCAGGGTAGCGGGGGGCAACACCGGGGAGCTGTTTTTT.

The genes are TRBV7-2 and TRBJ2-5; the match to TRBD2 covers 8 bases. This CDR3 is 15 amino acids long. V gave up 2 bases and J gave up 6 bases; unmatched junction bases: 8. Per germline, CDR1 SGHTA and CDR2 FQGNSA. The CDR3 DNA reads TGTGCCAGCAGCTTAACCGGGGGGGCCCGACAGACCCAGTACTTC. Its translation: CASSLTGGARQTQYF.

V usage is TRBV4-3 and J usage is TRBJ1-2, with D maybe TRBD1 (5 bases). V dropped 2 bases and J dropped 5 bases, with 21 bases sitting between them. Germline V gene lookup returns CDR1 LGHNA and CDR2 YSLEER. This CDR3 contains 17 residues. CDR3 amino acids: CASSQNIGGDGAYGYTF. CDR3 nucleotides: TGCGCCAGCAGCCAAAATATCGGCGGGGACGGGGCTTATGGCTACACCTTC.

This rearrangement joins TRBV4-3 to TRBJ2-3, with TRBD2 matching 11 bases. Germline V CDR1 and CDR2: LGHNA, YSLEER. V lost 0 bases, J lost 9 bases, and 2 bases stayed unmatched. CDR3 length equals 14 residues. CDR3 sequence: CASSQDSGGATQYF. The CDR3, as DNA: TGCGCCAGCAGCCAAGATAGCGGGGGGGCCACGCAGTATTTT.

Worth noting for this clone: A junction end diverges from the germline sequence, so it may reflect a read error. This chain joins TRBV11-3 and TRBJ1-1; TRBD1 matches at 9 bases. From germline, CDR1 is SGHNT and CDR2 YENEEA. This CDR3 is built from 14 residues. DNA for the CDR3: TGTGCCGGCAGCCGGACAGGGGTTGGTAGTGAAGCTTTCTTT. Residues: CAGSRTGVGSEAFF.

V usage is TRBV5-4 and J usage is TRBJ1-3; D possibly corresponds to TRBD1 (6 bases). The CDR3 length is 15 residues. The germline V gene encodes CDR1 SGHNT and CDR2 YYREEE (reference sequence). The ends were cut back, 4 bases at V and 1 base at J, with 12 bases in the middle. The CDR3 reads CASSATGLSGNTIYF. The DNA for the CDR3 is TGTGCCAGCAGCGCCACAGGGCTATCTGGAAACACCATATATTTT.

The chain uses TRBV25-1 and TRBJ1-1; D gene ambiguous. The CDR3 has 14 residues. Germline CDR1 reads MGHDK; CDR2 reads SYGVNS. V was trimmed by 4 bases and J by 1 base, leaving 10 bases between them. The CDR3 sequence is CASSGNRANTEAFF. Written as DNA, the CDR3 is TGTGCCAGCAGTGGTAACAGAGCGAACACTGAAGCTTTCTTT.

The chain uses TRBV30 and TRBJ2-5; no definite D call. V lost 0 bases, J lost 4 bases, and 6 bases lay in between. Germline V CDR1 and CDR2: GTSNPN, SVGIG (reference sequence). The CDR3 covers 12 residues. CDR3 protein: CAWSVAGETQYF. For the CDR3, the DNA is TGTGCCTGGAGTGTGGCAGGAGAGACCCAGTACTTC.

The V call is TRBV19, the J call TRBJ1-4; weak D call: TRBD1 (5 bases). This CDR3 spans 13 amino acids. The V and J ends lost 9 bases and 0 bases respectively, with 8 bases between them. Germline V gives CDR1 LNHDA, CDR2 SQIVND (reference sequence). CDR3 residues: CASRQSTNEKLFF. The CDR3 DNA reads TGTGCCAGCCGACAGTCAACTAATGAAAAACTGTTTTTT.

CDR3 in DNA: TGTGCCAGCAGTTCGACAGGAACTTCTCCAGATACGCAGTATTTT. Protein sequence: CASSSTGTSPDTQYF. The chain joins TRBV27 to TRBJ2-3; the D gene is possibly TRBD1 (6 bases). CDR3 size: 15 residues. Trimming removed 4 bases from V and 4 bases from J, with 15 bases in between. Germline CDR1 MNHEY, CDR2 SMNVEV (reference sequence).

The chain joins TRBV7-9 to TRBJ2-3, with D unresolved. Germline V gene sequence: CDR1 SEHNR, CDR2 FQNEAQ (reference sequence). This CDR3 is built from 17 residues. V lost 1 base and J lost 0, with 14 bases in between. The CDR3 protein is CASSLGAFPPSTDTQYF. CDR3 DNA sequence: TGTGCCAGCAGCTTAGGGGCTTTCCCGCCTAGCACAGATACGCAGTATTTT.

As regards this clone: Its ends do not fully match the called genes, so a read error is possible. V is TRBV11-3 and J is TRBJ2-3; 10 nucleotides align to TRBD2. CDR3 length: 15 residues. CDR1 and CDR2 (germline): SGHNT, YENEEA. The CDR3 region has the DNA TGTGCCAGCAGATTAGCGGGGGGACTCACAGATACGCAGTATTTT. It translates to CASRLAGGLTDTQYF.

The chain is built from TRBV4-2 and TRBJ2-1; TRBD1 might be the D (6 bases). Trimming took 0 bases from V and 12 from J, leaving 15 bases between them. The germline V gene encodes CDR1 LGHNA and CDR2 YNFKEQ. CDR3 length: 14 residues. The CDR3 DNA reads as TGTGCCAGCAGCCAAGATGGAACAGGGAGTGCGCAGTTCTTC. Protein: CASSQDGTGSAQFF.

The V gene is TRBV4-1, the J gene TRBJ1-1; possible D gene TRBD1, 6 bases. This CDR3 has 17 amino acids. Per germline, CDR1 MGHRA and CDR2 YSYEKL. Trimming pared 3 bases from V and 0 bases from J, leaving 17 bases between. The CDR3 spells CASSQPRQANLNTEAFF. The CDR3, as DNA: TGCGCCAGCAGCCAGCCCCGACAGGCTAACCTGAACACTGAAGCTTTCTTT.

The genes are TRBV11-2 and TRBJ1-3; no firm D call. Trimming left V 4 bases short and J 0 bases short, with 7 bases between. The CDR3 runs to 14 residues. Germline CDR1 reads SGHAT; CDR2 reads FQNNGV. The CDR3 is CASSSSYSGNTIYF. The CDR3 region has the DNA TGTGCCAGCAGCTCCTCCTACTCTGGAAACACCATATATTTT.

This rearrangement joins TRBV6-4 to TRBJ1-2, with D perhaps matching TRBD1 (5 bases). In germline, CDR1 is MRHNA, CDR2 SNTAGT. CDR3 length: 14 amino acids. The V end lost 3 bases, the J end lost 8 bases, and 16 bases lay between the germline ends. DNA of the CDR3: TGTGCCAGCAGTGAGTCGGGGGTAAGAGGCGGCTACACCTTC. This gives the protein CASSESGVRGGYTF.

CDR3 bases: TGTGCCAGCAGCCTGGGGGACAGGGTACGAGACACTGAAGCTTTCTTT. It encodes CASSLGDRVRDTEAFF. The chain joins TRBV11-3 to TRBJ1-1; 9 positions agree with TRBD1. The germline V gene encodes CDR1 SGHNT and CDR2 YENEEA. Losses at the gene ends were 5 bases for V and 3 bases for J; bases not matched to a gene: 10. The CDR3 contains 16 residues. The variable domain in full, completed from reference TRBV11-3 and TRBJ1-1, reads EAGVVQSPRYKIIEKKQPVAFWCNPISGHNTLYWYLQNLGQGPELLIRYENEEAVDDSQLPKDRFSAERLKGVDSTLKIQPAELGDSAVYLCASSLGDRVRDTEAFFGQGTRLTVV.

The chain employs TRBV19 and TRBJ1-6, with D perhaps TRBD1 (6 bases). Germline assignment: CDR1 LNHDA and CDR2 SQIVND (reference sequence). The CDR3 runs to 13 residues. V shed 8 bases and J shed 8 bases, with 13 bases lying between them. In nucleotides, the CDR3 is TGTGCCAGTCGGACAGCGTTAGATTCACCCCTCCACTTT. Protein: CASRTALDSPLHF.